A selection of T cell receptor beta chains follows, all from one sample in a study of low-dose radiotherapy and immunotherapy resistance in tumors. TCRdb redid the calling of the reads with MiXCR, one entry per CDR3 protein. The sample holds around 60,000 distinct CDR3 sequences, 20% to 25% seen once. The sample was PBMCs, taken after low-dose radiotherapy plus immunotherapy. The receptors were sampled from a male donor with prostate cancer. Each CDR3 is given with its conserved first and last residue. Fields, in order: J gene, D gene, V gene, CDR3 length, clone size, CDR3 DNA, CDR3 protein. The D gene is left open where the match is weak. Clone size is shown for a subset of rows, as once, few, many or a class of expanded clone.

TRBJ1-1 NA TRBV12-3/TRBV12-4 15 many TGTGCCAGCACCCCTACTGCGCAGGCCTACGCGGAAGCTTTCTTT CASTPTAQAYAEAFF
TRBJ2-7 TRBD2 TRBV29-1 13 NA TGCAGCGTTGTTCATAGCGGGGGCGGCGAGCAGTACTTC CSVVHSGGGEQYF
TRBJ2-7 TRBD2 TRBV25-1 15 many TGTGCCAGCAGTGGGCCCGTCAGCGGGAGTTACGAGCAGTACTTC CASSGPVSGSYEQYF
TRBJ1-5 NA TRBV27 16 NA TGTGCCAGCAGTTTAGTAGTAGTAAGGGGTGATCAGCCCCAGCATTTT CASSLVVVRGDQPQHF
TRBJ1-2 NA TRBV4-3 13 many TGCGCCAGCAGCCAAGAAGGGGCGGATGGCTACACCTTC CASSQEGADGYTF
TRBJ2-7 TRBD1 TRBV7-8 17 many TGTGCCAGCAGCGTAGGTAACAGGGGGCAAGCCTCCTACGAGCAGTACTTC CASSVGNRGQASYEQYF
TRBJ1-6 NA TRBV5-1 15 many TGCGCCAGCAGCCCGTCGGACAGATCTAATTCACCCCTCCACTTT CASSPSDRSNSPLHF
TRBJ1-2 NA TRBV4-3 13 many TGCGCCAGGATCGACAGTTCTAACTATGGCTACACCTTC CARIDSSNYGYTF
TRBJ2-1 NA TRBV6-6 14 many TGTGCCAGCAGTTACTCGAGAGTCTACAATGAGCAGTTCTTC CASSYSRVYNEQFF
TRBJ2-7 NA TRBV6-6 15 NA TGTGCCAGCAAGACAGGTCGCAGGGGCTCCTACGAGCAGTACTTC CASKTGRRGSYEQYF
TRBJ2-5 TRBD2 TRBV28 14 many TGTGCCAGCACTCCGACTAGCGGGACGTCACGGGAGTACTTC CASTPTSGTSREYF
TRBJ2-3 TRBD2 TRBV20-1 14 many TGCAGTGCTAGAGATTCCGGGGGGGCTTATACGCAGTATTTT CSARDSGGAYTQYF
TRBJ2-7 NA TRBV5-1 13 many TGCGCCAGCAGCTTACAGGGTTCCTACGAGCAGTACTTC CASSLQGSYEQYF
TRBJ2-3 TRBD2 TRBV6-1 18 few TGTGCCAGCAGTGAATTTCAGGTGATAGCGGGAACCACAGATACGCAGTATTTT CASSEFQVIAGTTDTQYF
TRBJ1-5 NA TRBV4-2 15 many TGTGCCAGCAGCCTGTATAAAGATAGCAATCAGCCCCAGCATTTT CASSLYKDSNQPQHF
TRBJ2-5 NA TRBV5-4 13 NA TGTGCCAGCAGCTTTACGGGGGTGGAGACCCAGTACTTC CASSFTGVETQYF
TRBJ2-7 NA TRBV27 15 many TGTGCCAGCAGTTTATCGTTGAGGGGGATCGACGAGCAGTACTTC CASSLSLRGIDEQYF
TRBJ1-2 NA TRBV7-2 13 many TGTGCCAGCAGCTTAGGTCAGTCCTATGGCTACACCTTC CASSLGQSYGYTF
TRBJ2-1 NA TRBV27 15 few TGTGCCAGCACCACCGGAGCGGGACACTACAATGAGCAGTTCTTC CASTTGAGHYNEQFF
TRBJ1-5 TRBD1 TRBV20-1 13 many TGCAGTGGGATGGGACAGACCGATCAGCCCCAGCATTTT CSGMGQTDQPQHF
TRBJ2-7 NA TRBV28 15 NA TGTGCCTGCAGTTTATCCTGGGGGGTCTCCTACGAGCAGTACTTC CACSLSWGVSYEQYF
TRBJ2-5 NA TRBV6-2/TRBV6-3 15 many TGTGCCAGCAGTTGGGCCGGGACCAACCAAGAGACCCAGTACTTC CASSWAGTNQETQYF
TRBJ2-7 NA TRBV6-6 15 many TGTGCCAGCAGTTCACCGGGCCCAGGGAGCTACGAGCAGTACTTC CASSSPGPGSYEQYF
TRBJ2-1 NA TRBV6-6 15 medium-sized TGTGCCAGCAGTTACGAGGGGGGACCCTACAATGAGCAGTTCTTC CASSYEGGPYNEQFF
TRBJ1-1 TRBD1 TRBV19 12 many TGTGCCAGTAGTAACAGGGGAGTGGAAGCTTTCTTT CASSNRGVEAFF
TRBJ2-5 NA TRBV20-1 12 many TGCAGTGCTAGAGATGATGGCGAGACCCAGTACTTC CSARDDGETQYF
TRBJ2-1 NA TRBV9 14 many TGTGCCAGCAGCATTCGTAGTGGAAACAATGAGCAGTTCTTC CASSIRSGNNEQFF
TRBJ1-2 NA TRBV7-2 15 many TGTGCCAGCAGCTTAGCGCGGGGGTTGGGCTATGGCTACACCTTC CASSLARGLGYGYTF
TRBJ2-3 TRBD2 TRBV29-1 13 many TGCAGCGTCCGAGCGGGAGTTTTAGATACGCAGTATTTT CSVRAGVLDTQYF
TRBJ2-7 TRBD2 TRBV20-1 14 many TGCAGTGCTAGACCCTGGACTAGCGGCTACGAGCAGTACTTC CSARPWTSGYEQYF
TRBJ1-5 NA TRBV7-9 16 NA TGTGCCAGCAGCGTGGATTTGGGGGCCTCGCATCAGCCCCAGCATTTT CASSVDLGASHQPQHF
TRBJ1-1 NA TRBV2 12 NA TGTGCCAGCAACTCGATGAACACTGAAGCTTTCTTT CASNSMNTEAFF